This TCR beta chain was sequenced in a study of blood T cell repertoires in COVID-19. About the study: Italy, Spain and the United States were the sources of the convalescent and acute COVID-19 samples. From T cells, B-cell-depleted T cells, or PBMCs came the material, which was cDNA or gDNA.

Authors' analysis steps: Amplification with reference gene primers provided the estimates of nucleated cell counts. Assay used: immunoSEQ multiplex PCR; TCRdb lists only in-frame clones, some missing. V and J calls plus clone size are reproduced from that table; the DNA served to infer D and trimming. The sample has fewer than 150,000 clones, approximately 90% seen once. This clone was detected a few times. Germline loops: CDR1 MNHNY, CDR2 SVGAGI (reference sequence). There are 14 residues in the CDR3. Unmatched junction bases numbered 5, after V lost 7 bases and J lost 3 bases. Material for sequencing was peripheral blood. This TCR came from a woman in her forties or fifties with acute or convalescent COVID-19. This chain links TRBV6-6 with TRBJ2-3; 9 positions match TRBD1. As DNA, the CDR3 is TGTGCCAGCACCGACAGGGGGGTGACAGATACGCAGTATTTT. It yields the protein CASTDRGVTDTQYF.